A selection of T cell receptor beta chains follows, all from one sample in a study of blood T cell repertoires in COVID-19. TCRdb keeps only in-frame clones here, not all; method: immunoSEQ multiplex PCR. The repertoire consists of approximately 14,000 clones, with roughly 80% occurring once and the leading ten covering under 30%. Sequenced input: peripheral blood. The receptors here all came from a human donor in a cohort sampled during active COVID-19. CDR3s include the opening cysteine and the closing phenylalanine or tryptophan. D genes are given only for firm matches. Expanded clones get a size class; other rows say once, few or many, or leave the size out.

TRBD2 TRBJ2-1 TRBV7-2 few CASSSQLAGGPQFF TGTGCCAGCAGCTCCCAACTAGCGGGAGGGCCCCAGTTCTTC
- TRBJ1-1 TRBV4-1 - CASSQDRGQTLPARTEAFF TGCGCCAGCAGCCAAGATCGGGGTCAGACTCTCCCAGCGCGCACTGAAGCTTTCTTT
- TRBJ2-7 TRBV14 few CASSKPGKQGPYEQYF TGTGCCAGCAGCAAGCCCGGCAAACAGGGACCCTACGAGCAGTACTTC
TRBD1 TRBJ1-1 TRBV27 - CASSAQGASTEAFF TGTGCCAGCAGTGCACAGGGGGCGAGCACTGAAGCTTTCTTT
- TRBJ1-5 TRBV24-1 - CATSDTTGYQPQHF TGTGCCACCAGTGATACTACAGGGTATCAGCCCCAGCATTTT
TRBD2 TRBJ2-3 TRBV29-1 - CSDGTSSATQYF TGCAGCGACGGGACTAGTAGTGCTACGCAGTATTTT
- TRBJ2-7 TRBV2 - CASAAPRVSALEQYF TGTGCCAGCGCGGCCCCTCGGGTATCAGCACTCGAGCAGTACTTC
TRBD1 TRBJ2-1 TRBV19 once CASMGAGTGVHNEQFF TGTGCCAGTATGGGGGCCGGGACAGGGGTCCACAATGAGCAGTTCTTC
- TRBJ2-7 TRBV5-1 - CASRSAAYEQYF TGCGCCAGCAGGTCGGCGGCCTACGAGCAGTACTTC
TRBD2 TRBJ2-1 TRBV15 few CATSAGTSDHNEQFF TGTGCCACCAGTGCCGGGACTAGCGATCACAATGAGCAGTTCTTC
- TRBJ2-2 TRBV9 - CASSGVSGNTGELFF TGTGCCAGCAGCGGGGTTAGCGGGAACACCGGGGAGCTGTTTTTT
TRBD2 TRBJ2-7 TRBV7-8 few CASSFAGTSGSYEQYF TGTGCCAGCAGCTTCGCCGGGACTAGCGGGAGTTACGAGCAGTACTTC
TRBD1 TRBJ2-3 TRBV24-1 - CATSYRGDTQYF TGTGCCACCAGCTACAGGGGGGATACGCAGTATTTT
- TRBJ2-1 TRBV6-1 - CASSERERSSYNEQFF TGTGCCAGCAGTGAAAGGGAGCGGAGCTCCTACAATGAGCAGTTCTTC
- TRBJ2-2 TRBV7-3 - CASSNTGPGELFF TGTGCCAGCAGCAACACGGGTCCCGGGGAGCTGTTTTTT
- TRBJ2-7 TRBV12-3/TRBV12-4 once CASRISHEQYF TGTGCCAGCAGAATTAGCCACGAGCAGTACTTC
TRBD1 TRBJ1-5 TRBV28 - CASSLTPLGTRGPVLMGNQPQHF TGTGCCAGCAGTTTGACCCCGCTCGGGACCAGGGGGCCGGTGCTGATGGGCAATCAGCCCCAGCATTTT
- TRBJ1-2 TRBV27 - CASSSTAAGGYGYTF TGTGCCAGCAGTTCGACAGCAGCGGGGGGCTATGGCTACACCTTC
TRBD2 TRBJ2-1 TRBV6-5 - CAIAPSGQNNEQFF TGTGCCATCGCCCCTAGCGGGCAGAACAATGAGCAGTTCTTC
- TRBJ2-5 TRBV9 - CASSGLQGGQETQYF TGTGCCAGCAGCGGACTCCAGGGAGGTCAAGAGACCCAGTACTTC